These 28 T cell receptor beta chains were all obtained from the same sample, sequenced in a study of cytomegalovirus exposure and HLA in healthy donors. 60 Vbeta and 13 Jbeta primers were used in PCR. Profiling relied on immunoSEQ multiplex PCR, and the TCRdb table lists in-frame clones only, not all of them. Of 93,000 or so clones in the sample, almost 80% are singletons; the top ten hold approximately 4%. The sequencing sample was made of PBMCs. Receptors were obtained from a man aged 50-59 years in good health and CMV-seropositive.

V and J are TRBV5-1 and TRBJ1-2; perhaps TRBD1 as D (5 bases). The CDR3 loop spans 15 amino acids. Per germline, CDR1 SGHRS and CDR2 YFSETQ. V was shortened by 4 bases and J by 3 bases, with 16 bases between the two germline ends. CDR3 in DNA: TGCGCCAGCAGCCTCTCGGGGGAGGGGTACTATGGCTACACCTTC. This translates into CASSLSGEGYYGYTF. Full variable domain (rest looked up from reference TRBV5-1 and TRBJ1-2): KAGVTQTPRYLIKTRGQQVTLSCSPISGHRSVSWYQQTPGQGLQFLFEYFSETQRNKGNFPGRFSGRQFSNSRSEMNVSTLELGDSALYLCASSLSGEGYYGYTFGSGTRLTVV.

V gene TRBV5-3 combines with J gene TRBJ2-2, with a tentative D call TRBD1 (6 bases). TRBV5-3 falls under the ORF class, with uncertain function. V lost 3 bases and J 3 bases, leaving 12 bases between the germline ends. This CDR3 is 15 amino acids long. CDR3 protein: CARSYGTSDTGELFF. The DNA for the CDR3 is TGTGCCAGAAGCTACGGGACAAGTGACACCGGGGAGCTGTTTTTT.

This chain uses TRBV9 with TRBJ2-2; TRBD1 agrees at 8 bases. Germline CDR1 reads SGDLS; CDR2 reads YYNGEE. The V gene end was trimmed by 4 bases and the J gene end by 1 base; junction bases not matched to a gene: 6. The CDR3 is 16 amino acids. CDR3 sequence (DNA): TGTGCCAGCAGCTCCAGGGGGCGCCGGAACACCGGGGAGCTGTTTTTT. Amino acid sequence: CASSSRGRRNTGELFF. The full variable domain, its missing parts supplied by reference TRBV9 and TRBJ2-2, is DSGVTQTPKHLITATGQRVTLRCSPRSGDLSVYWYQQSLDQGLQFLIQYYNGEERAKGNILERFSAQQFPDLHSELNLSSLELGDSALYFCASSSRGRRNTGELFFGEGSRLTVL.

The rearrangement links TRBV30 to TRBJ2-3; a possible D gene is TRBD2 (6 bases). CDR3 size: 15 residues. Germline loops: CDR1 GTSNPN, CDR2 SVGIG (reference sequence). V lost 2 bases, J lost 4 bases, and 16 bases lay in between. Here the CDR3 DNA reads TGTGCCTGGAGTCCCTACGCGGGAAGCGCAGATACGCAGTATTTT. This encodes CAWSPYAGSADTQYF.

The CDR3 loop is CASSGGTGDYQPQHF. CDR3 nucleotide sequence: TGTGCCAGCAGCGGCGGGACAGGGGACTATCAGCCCCAGCATTTT. The chain joins TRBV7-2 to TRBJ1-5; TRBD1 matches 10 bases. The germline V gene has CDR1 SGHTA and CDR2 FQGNSA. This CDR3 has 15 amino acids. Trimming removed 5 bases from V and 5 bases from J; junction bases left unmatched: 6.

The rearrangement uses TRBV14 and TRBJ2-6; the D gene is possibly TRBD2 (6 bases). Between the trimmed V and J ends, which lost 0 bases and 0 bases, there was a span of 9 bases. The CDR3 is 17 amino acids. Germline V lookup: CDR1 SGHDN, CDR2 FVKESK. CDR3 amino acids: CASSQDLAVSGANVLTF. CDR3 in DNA: TGTGCCAGCAGCCAAGATTTAGCGGTCTCTGGGGCCAACGTCCTGACTTTC.

The chain carries TRBV7-2 and TRBJ2-7; 10 bases are shared with TRBD2. Germline CDR1 is SGHTA and CDR2 is FQGNSA. The CDR3 sequence is 13 residues long. Losses at the gene ends were 4 bases for V and 5 bases for J; bases not matched to a gene: 2. The CDR3 nucleotides are TGTGCCAGCAGCTACACTAGCGGGGACGAGCAGTACTTC. Amino acids: CASSYTSGDEQYF.

The genes are TRBV7-7 and TRBJ2-7, with D possibly TRBD2 on 6 matching bases. Germline V gene lookup returns CDR1 SSHAT and CDR2 FNYEAQ (reference sequence). The CDR3 spans 13 residues. V was clipped by 2 bases and J by 4 bases, with 9 bases between them. The CDR3 reads CASSLPSGYEQYF. As DNA, the CDR3 is TGTGCCAGCAGCTTACCCAGCGGGTACGAGCAGTACTTC.

The chain employs TRBV4-2 and TRBJ2-3; 8 nucleotides match TRBD2. The CDR3 runs 16 residues. With V trimmed by 2 bases and J by 0 bases, 4 bases remained unmatched. Germline V gives CDR1 LGHNA, CDR2 YNFKEQ. The CDR3 spells CASSQLLAASTDTQYF. The CDR3 DNA reads as TGTGCCAGCAGCCAACTACTAGCGGCTAGCACAGATACGCAGTATTTT.

Only a few counts were recorded for this clone. The gene calls are TRBV6-1 and TRBJ1-5, with D possibly TRBD1 on 6 matching bases. Germline V gene lookup returns CDR1 MNHNS and CDR2 SASEGT. The V gene lost 2 bases and the J gene lost 2 bases, with 10 bases spanning the gap. The CDR3 contains 15 residues. The CDR3 protein is CASSESTGGNQPQHF. The CDR3, as DNA: TGTGCCAGCAGTGAATCGACAGGTGGCAATCAGCCCCAGCATTTT.

The chain combines TRBV18 with TRBJ2-4; D may be TRBD2 (5 bases). The CDR3 extends over 17 amino acids. Germline values: CDR1 KGHSH, CDR2 LQKENI. V shed 3 bases and J shed 8 bases, with 23 bases lying between them. In DNA form, the CDR3 reads TGTGCCAGCTCACCGGGCAACTCCGGGGTCCTAGGAGACATTCAGTACTTC. Translation: CASSPGNSGVLGDIQYF.

The chain is built from TRBV10-1 and TRBJ2-1; D perhaps matches TRBD1 (6 bases). V lost 2 bases and J lost 4, with 21 bases in between. The CDR3 runs 18 residues. Germline V gives CDR1 WNHNN, CDR2 SYGVQD (reference sequence). CDR3: CASSEIFPDSQAYNEQFF. Written as DNA, the CDR3 is TGCGCCAGCAGTGAGATTTTCCCGGACAGCCAAGCATACAATGAGCAGTTCTTC.

V is TRBV7-9 and J is TRBJ1-2; TRBD1 aligns across 7 bases. V gave up 5 bases and J gave up 4 bases; unmatched junction bases: 16. CDR1 is SEHNR and CDR2 is FQNEAQ in the germline V gene (reference sequence). CDR3 length equals 17 residues. Here the CDR3 reads CASSPARGGTAIYGYTF. The CDR3 DNA sequence: TGTGCCAGCAGCCCAGCTCGAGGGGGGACAGCGATCTATGGCTACACCTTC.

The chain links TRBV30 to TRBJ2-3, with TRBD2 identical over 12 bases. CDR1 and CDR2 (germline): GTSNPN, SVGIG (reference sequence). CDR3 size: 14 residues. J was trimmed by 11 bases and V by 2 bases; bases with no gene match: 8. CDR3 residues: CAWSPSGRGVWQYF. The CDR3 region has the DNA TGTGCCTGGAGTCCTAGCGGGAGGGGCGTATGGCAGTATTTT. Full variable domain (missing parts from reference TRBV30 and TRBJ2-3): SQTIHQWPATLVQPVGSPLSLECTVEGTSNPNLYWYRQAAGRGLQLLFYSVGIGQISSEVPQNLSASRPQDRQFILSSKKLLLSDSGFYLCAWSPSGRGVWQYFGPGTRLTVL.

This clone has a handful of counts. The chain recombines TRBV5-6 with TRBJ2-7; 11 bases are shared with TRBD2. Germline-derived CDR1 and CDR2 are SGHDT and YYEEEE. Trimming at V came to 2 bases and at J to 2 bases, leaving 6 bases not matched to a gene. The CDR3 has 16 residues. The CDR3 DNA follows: TGTGCCAGCAGCTTAAGAGGGACTAGCGGAACCTACGAGCAGTACTTC. This translates into CASSLRGTSGTYEQYF. Supplemented by reference TRBV5-6 and TRBJ2-7, the full variable domain reads DAGVTQSPTHLIKTRGQQVTLRCSPKSGHDTVSWYQQALGQGPQFIFQYYEEEERQRGNFPDRFSGHQFPNYSSELNVNALLLGDSALYLCASSLRGTSGTYEQYFGPGTRLTVT.

The rearrangement links TRBV27 to TRBJ1-4; 11 nucleotides align to TRBD1. J lost 8 bases, V lost 5 bases, and 10 bases had no gene match. This CDR3 has 16 residues. Germline CDR1 and CDR2: MNHEY and SMNVEV (reference sequence). The CDR3 DNA sequence: TGTGCCAGCAGTGTCCGGGACAGGGGGATTGGGGAAAAACTGTTTTTT. Its protein is CASSVRDRGIGEKLFF.

This rearrangement joins TRBV9 to TRBJ1-6; no clear D gene. The CDR3 consists of 14 residues. V was cut by 0 bases and J by 13 bases, with 14 bases left in between. The V gene's germline CDR1 is SGDLS and CDR2 YYNGEE. CDR3 bases: TGTGCCAGCAGCGTAGACCAGGTGCCCCTTCCCCTCCACTTT. It encodes CASSVDQVPLPLHF.

This chain uses TRBV28 with TRBJ2-7, with 8 bases aligning to TRBD1. Trimming took 6 bases from V and 2 from J; bases not matched to a gene: 12. Germline V gene data show CDR1 as MDHEN and CDR2 as SYDVKM. The CDR3 is 16 residues long. CDR3 protein: CASSYKWDRQTYEQYF. CDR3 bases: TGTGCCAGCAGCTATAAGTGGGACAGGCAGACCTACGAGCAGTACTTC.

This clone was recorded a few times. This chain links TRBV5-4 with TRBJ2-3, with TRBD2 matching 9 bases. Germline CDR1 reads SGHNT; CDR2 reads YYREEE (reference sequence). The CDR3 is made up of 14 amino acids. The J segment lost 6 bases and the V segment lost 3 bases, leaving 5 bases of the junction unmatched. The CDR3: CASSSSGTADTQYF. The CDR3 nucleotides read TGTGCCAGCAGCTCTAGCGGGACTGCGGATACGCAGTATTTT.

V is TRBV7-6 and J is TRBJ2-1, with a tentative D call TRBD2 (6 bases). The CDR3 contains 15 residues. V lost 5 bases to trimming and J lost 6 bases, with 17 bases between them. Germline V gives CDR1 SGHVS, CDR2 FNYEAQ. This CDR3 is CASSGSGQPGNEQFF. Written as DNA, the CDR3 is TGTGCCAGCAGCGGGAGCGGGCAACCGGGCAATGAGCAGTTCTTC.

The chain uses TRBV30 and TRBJ1-6, with D perhaps matching TRBD1 (6 bases). The V end lost 3 bases, the J end lost 8 bases, and 11 bases lay between the germline ends. Germline assignment: CDR1 GTSNPN and CDR2 SVGIG (reference sequence). This CDR3 comprises 13 residues. CDR3 sequence reads: CAWRYHRDSPLHF. Here the CDR3 DNA reads TGTGCCTGGAGATATCACAGGGATTCACCCCTCCACTTT.

The sample holds one count of this clone. The chain links TRBV11-3 to TRBJ2-1; 10 bases fit TRBD2. The germline V gene has CDR1 SGHNT and CDR2 YENEEA. CDR3 length: 15 amino acids. With V trimmed by 4 bases and J by 0 bases, 0 bases remained unmatched. The CDR3 coding sequence is TGTGCCAGCAGCTCTAGCGGGAGCTCCTACAATGAGCAGTTCTTC. Protein: CASSSSGSSYNEQFF. Full variable domain (rest looked up from reference TRBV11-3 and TRBJ2-1): EAGVVQSPRYKIIEKKQPVAFWCNPISGHNTLYWYLQNLGQGPELLIRYENEEAVDDSQLPKDRFSAERLKGVDSTLKIQPAELGDSAVYLCASSSSGSSYNEQFFGPGTRLTVL.

This chain uses TRBV11-2 with TRBJ2-4, with TRBD2 matching 9 bases. V lost 6 bases to trimming and J lost 6 bases; unmatched junction nucleotides: 6. CDR3 size: 14 residues. Per germline, CDR1 SGHAT and CDR2 FQNNGV. The CDR3 loop reads CASRTGAGGNIQYF. In DNA form, the CDR3 reads TGTGCCAGCAGGACGGGAGCGGGGGGAAACATTCAGTACTTC.

This clone was observed a few times. Other DNA variants within this sample encode the same CDR3. The rearrangement uses TRBV4-2 and TRBJ2-1; 7 positions match TRBD2. Germline loops: CDR1 LGHNA, CDR2 YNFKEQ. Trimming cost V 0 bases and J 3 bases; bases outside gene matches: 17. The CDR3 sequence is 20 residues long. DNA of the CDR3: TGTGCCAGCAGCCAAGATGGGAGTAGCGGGCACTCTGATCGCTACAATGAGCAGTTCTTC. This encodes CASSQDGSSGHSDRYNEQFF.

This chain uses TRBV6-5 with TRBJ2-5, with D perhaps matching TRBD1 (6 bases). With the DNA end fitting TRBJ2-7 better, the J assignment may be wrong. The CDR3 spans 14 residues. Per germline, CDR1 MNHEY and CDR2 SVGAGI. The CDR3 is CASRRDTMTYEQYF. In nucleotides, the CDR3 is TGTGCCAGCAGGAGGGACACTATGACCTACGAGCAGTACTTC.

This rearrangement joins TRBV6-5 to TRBJ2-7; TRBD1 matches at 9 bases. V dropped 6 bases and J dropped 4; count of bases not matched to a gene: 10. Germline V CDR1 and CDR2: MNHEY, SVGAGI. The CDR3 loop spans 15 amino acids. The CDR3 DNA follows: TGTGCCAGCAGCCAGACGGGACAGGGACTATACGAGCAGTACTTC. Protein sequence: CASSQTGQGLYEQYF.

The CDR3 DNA follows: TGTGCCAGCAGCTTCACTAGCGGCTACACAGATACGCAGTATTTT. It is translated as CASSFTSGYTDTQYF. The genes are TRBV11-2 and TRBJ2-3; 8 positions agree with TRBD2. J lost 2 bases, V lost 3 bases, and 4 bases had no gene match. CDR3 length equals 15 residues. Germline loops: CDR1 SGHAT, CDR2 FQNNGV.

J is TRBJ2-7 and V is TRBV14; TRBD1 matches 8 bases. J gave up 3 bases and V 5 bases, and 0 bases lay outside the gene matches. The CDR3 sequence is 12 residues long. From germline, CDR1 is SGHDN and CDR2 FVKESK. This CDR3 reads CASSGQGYEQYF. The CDR3, as DNA: TGTGCCAGCAGCGGACAGGGCTACGAGCAGTACTTC.